The following is a T cell receptor beta chain sequence with its context. Antigen: not known. From germline, CDR1 is LGHNA and CDR2 YSLEER. CDR3 length: 16 residues. Trimming cost V 2 bases and J 9 bases, with 20 bases left between them. This entry belongs to a study of cytomegalovirus exposure and HLA in healthy donors. On the study more broadly: Among the 300 to 400 donors who were genotyped, about 79% fell in the genetic ancestry cluster that is associated with self-reported Caucasian donors.

The study's findings and limits: When analyzed later, a missense DCLRE1C variant was found to be linked to TCR beta V- and J-gene trimming. Listed as cytomegalovirus-associated were 170 or so TCR beta chains. Earlier analysis looked at TCR beta V segments, and most were productive about 87% or about 30% of the time.

Use of 60 Vbeta and 13 Jbeta primers characterized the PCR. Sequencing used immunoSEQ multiplex PCR; TCRdb keeps in-frame clones, though not all of them. The sample includes just over 150,000 clones, about 85% of them seen just once. This receptor was taken from a woman between 18 and 29 years old in good health and CMV-seronegative. Sequencing used PBMCs. V gene TRBV4-3 combines with J gene TRBJ2-1; possibly TRBD2 for D (5 bases). Here the CDR3 reads CASSQQLGPPGSEQFF. Here the CDR3 DNA reads TGCGCCAGCAGCCAACAACTAGGCCCCCCCGGTTCTGAGCAGTTCTTC.